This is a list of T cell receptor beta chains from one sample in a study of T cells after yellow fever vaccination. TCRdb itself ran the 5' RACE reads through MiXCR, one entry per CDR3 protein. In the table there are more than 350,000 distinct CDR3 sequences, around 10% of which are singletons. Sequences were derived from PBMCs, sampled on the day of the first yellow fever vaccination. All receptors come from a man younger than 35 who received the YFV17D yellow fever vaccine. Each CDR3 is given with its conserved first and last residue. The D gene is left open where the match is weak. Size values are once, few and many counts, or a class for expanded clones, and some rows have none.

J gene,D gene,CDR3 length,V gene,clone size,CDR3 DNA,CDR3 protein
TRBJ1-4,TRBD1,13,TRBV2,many,TGTGCCAGCACCGGGACAGGCAATGAAAAACTGTTTTTT,CASTGTGNEKLFF
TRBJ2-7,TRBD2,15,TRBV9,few,TGTGCCAGCAGCGTAGGCGGGGGACGCTCCTACGAGCAGTACTTC,CASSVGGGRSYEQYF
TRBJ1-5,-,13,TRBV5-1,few,TGCGCCAGCAGCGAAACAGGGTTTGAGCCCCAGCATTTT,CASSETGFEPQHF
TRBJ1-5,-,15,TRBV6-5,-,TGTGCCAGCAGTTACTCGGTGGGTCGCAATCAGCCCCAGCATTTT,CASSYSVGRNQPQHF
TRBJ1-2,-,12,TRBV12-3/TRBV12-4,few,TGTGCCAGCTGGACGGGGCACTATGGCTACACCTTC,CASWTGHYGYTF
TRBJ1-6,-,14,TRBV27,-,TGTGCCAGCTCGGAGGGCTACTATAATTCACCCCTCCACTTT,CASSEGYYNSPLHF
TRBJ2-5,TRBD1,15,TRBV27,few,TGTGCCAGCAGTAACCGACAGGGGTACGGGGAGACCCAGTACTTC,CASSNRQGYGETQYF
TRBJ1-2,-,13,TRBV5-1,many,TGCGCCAGCAGCTTGCGGGGGGACGTAGGCTACACCTTC,CASSLRGDVGYTF
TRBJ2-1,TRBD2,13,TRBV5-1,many,TGCGCCAGCAGCCCCGGGGGGGCTAATGAGCAGTTCTTC,CASSPGGANEQFF
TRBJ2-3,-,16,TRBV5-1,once,TGCGCCAGCAGCTTGGCCCCTGGACAGCCCACAGATACGCAGTATTTT,CASSLAPGQPTDTQYF
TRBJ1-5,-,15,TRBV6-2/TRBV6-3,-,TGTGCCAGCAGTTCAAGGGAATATAGCAATCAGCCCCAGCATTTT,CASSSREYSNQPQHF
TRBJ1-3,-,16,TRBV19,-,TGTGCCAGTAGAAAAGTGACAGGCGGATCTGGAAACACCATATATTTT,CASRKVTGGSGNTIYF
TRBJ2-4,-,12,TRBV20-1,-,TGCAGTGCTAGACTAGCCAAAAACATTCAGTACTTC,CSARLAKNIQYF
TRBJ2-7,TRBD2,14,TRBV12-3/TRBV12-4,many,TGTGCCAGCAGTTTTTCGGGAGGACCCCTGGAGCAGTACTTC,CASSFSGGPLEQYF
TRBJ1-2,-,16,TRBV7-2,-,TGTGCCAGCAGCTTAGGGGCAGCTAAACTTAACTATGGCTACACCTTC,CASSLGAAKLNYGYTF
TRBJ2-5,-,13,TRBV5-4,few,TGTGCCAGCAGCCACGAACTTACAGAGACCCAGTACTTC,CASSHELTETQYF
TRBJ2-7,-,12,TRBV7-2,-,TGTGCCAGCAGCTCTACAGGGCTCGAGCAGTACTTC,CASSSTGLEQYF
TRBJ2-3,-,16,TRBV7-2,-,TGTGCCAGCAGCCCTGCCTGGATCTCTGGCACAGATACGCAGTATTTT,CASSPAWISGTDTQYF
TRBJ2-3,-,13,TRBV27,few,TGTGCCAGCAGTTTAGGAGTCCTAAATACGCAGTATTTT,CASSLGVLNTQYF
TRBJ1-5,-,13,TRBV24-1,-,TGTGCCACCAGTCCTGGGGCGGCTCAGCCCCAGCATTTT,CATSPGAAQPQHF
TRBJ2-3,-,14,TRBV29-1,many,TGCAGCGTTGAAGAAGTAGCCGGAGGAGATACGCAGTATTTT,CSVEEVAGGDTQYF
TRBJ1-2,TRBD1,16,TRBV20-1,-,TGCAGTGCTAGAGAGAGGGACAGGGGCCTTTGGGGAGGCTACACCTTC,CSARERDRGLWGGYTF
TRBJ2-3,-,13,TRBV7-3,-,TGTGCCAGCAGTTACCGGATAACAGATACGCAGTATTTT,CASSYRITDTQYF
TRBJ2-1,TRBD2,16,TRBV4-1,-,TGCGCCAGCAGCCAAGCTCCACTAGCGGGGGTCGATGAGCAGTTCTTC,CASSQAPLAGVDEQFF
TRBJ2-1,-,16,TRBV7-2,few,TGTGCCAGCAGGAGAGGGGGGGTCGGGGGCTACAATGAGCAGTTCTTC,CASRRGGVGGYNEQFF
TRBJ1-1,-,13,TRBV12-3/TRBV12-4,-,TGTGCCAGCACCCAAGGGGGGGTCACTGAAGCTTTCTTT,CASTQGGVTEAFF
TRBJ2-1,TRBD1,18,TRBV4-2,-,TGTGCCAGCAGCCAAGAAGGGACGGACAGGGGATTCTACAATGAGCAGTTCTTC,CASSQEGTDRGFYNEQFF
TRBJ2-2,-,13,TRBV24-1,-,TGTGCCACCAGTGAAAGGAACACCGGGGAGCTGTTTTTT,CATSERNTGELFF
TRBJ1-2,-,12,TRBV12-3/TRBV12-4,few,TGTGCCAGCAGTAGTCAGGGAAGTGGCTACACCTTC,CASSSQGSGYTF
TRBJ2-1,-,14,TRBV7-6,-,TGTGCCAGCAGCTTCTTGGCGGGGCCCAATGAGCAGTTCTTC,CASSFLAGPNEQFF
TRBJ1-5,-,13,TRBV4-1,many,TGCGCCAGCAGCCAATTCTCGGATCAGCCCCAGCATTTT,CASSQFSDQPQHF
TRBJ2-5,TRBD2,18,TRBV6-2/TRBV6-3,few,TGTGCCAGCAGTTACTCGATCCCCCCTAGCGGGGAACAAGAGACCCAGTACTTC,CASSYSIPPSGEQETQYF
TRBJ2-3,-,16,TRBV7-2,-,TGTGCCAGCAGCTTAGGTCTCGGGCTAGAGGCGGATACGCAGTATTTT,CASSLGLGLEADTQYF
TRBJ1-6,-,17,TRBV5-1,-,TGCGCCAGCAGCTATAGATCGGACGCCAGCTATAATTCACCCCTCCACTTT,CASSYRSDASYNSPLHF
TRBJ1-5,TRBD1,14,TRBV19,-,TGTGCCAGTAGTTGGGGACAGATCAATCAGCCCCAGCATTTT,CASSWGQINQPQHF
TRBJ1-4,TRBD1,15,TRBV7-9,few,TGTGCCAGCAGCTTAGGGACAGGGACTAATGAAAAACTGTTTTTT,CASSLGTGTNEKLFF
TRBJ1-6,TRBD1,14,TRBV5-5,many,TGTGCCAGCAGCATACAGGGGTTTAATTCACCCCTCCACTTT,CASSIQGFNSPLHF
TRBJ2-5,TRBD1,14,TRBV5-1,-,TGCGCCAGCAGCCCAGACAGGGGGCTTGAGACCCAGTACTTC,CASSPDRGLETQYF
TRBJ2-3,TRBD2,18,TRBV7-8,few,TGTGCCAGCAGAGCCGGACTAGCGGGGGGGCGTAGGGCAGATACGCAGTATTTT,CASRAGLAGGRRADTQYF
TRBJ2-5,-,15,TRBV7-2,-,TGTGCCAGCAGCTCGGATAGGGTTACCCTTATGACCCAGTACTTC,CASSSDRVTLMTQYF
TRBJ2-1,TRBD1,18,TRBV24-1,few,TGTGCCACCAGTGATTTGCGGACAGGGACGGGGACCTACAATGAGCAGTTCTTC,CATSDLRTGTGTYNEQFF